This T cell receptor beta chain was identified during a study of blood T cell repertoires in COVID-19. About the study: Collection of acute and convalescent COVID-19 samples took place in the United States, Italy and Spain. In each case, the material was cDNA or gDNA derived from T cells, B-cell-depleted T cells, or PBMCs.

The method was immunoSEQ multiplex PCR; TCRdb's version includes in-frame clones alone and lacks a portion of them. The sample holds more than 100,000 clones, about 80% seen once. V lost 3 bases and J 0 bases, leaving 8 bases between the germline ends. Germline V CDR1 and CDR2: SGHNT, YENEEA. The CDR3 consists of 15 residues. The V call is TRBV11-3, the J call TRBJ2-2; D ambiguous. Sequenced material: peripheral blood. This clonotype was obtained from a human donor in a cohort sampled during active or convalescent COVID-19. The CDR3, as DNA: TGTGCCAGCAGCTTTTTAGTAGCGAACACCGGGGAGCTGTTTTTT. As protein: CASSFLVANTGELFF.